Listed below are T cell receptor beta chains from one sample, sequenced in a study of shared clonotypes between healthy human individuals. The repertoire was sequenced with immunoSEQ multiplex PCR; TCRdb's copy has only in-frame clones and lacks some. This sample yields roughly 1,600,000 clones, of which approximately 98.5% are seen a single time; about 0.34% belongs to the top ten. The specimen sequenced was naive CD4+ T cells sorted from blood. The receptors were sampled from a man aged 25-45 years in good health. The CDR3 runs from the conserved cysteine through the conserved F or W.

V: TRBV28; CDR3: CASSRDTYTEAFF
V: TRBV11-2; CDR3: CASSLDGLNTEAFF
V: TRBV5-4; CDR3: CATRGMNTEAFF
V: TRBV4-1; CDR3: CASSQDSWLKQFF
V: TRBV5-1; CDR3: CASSLPAVGKSSYEQYF
V: TRBV6-5; CDR3: CASRGQGGENIQYF
V: TRBV7-8; CDR3: CASSSGTGGGTGELFF
V: TRBV5-4; CDR3: CASSLAGGREKLFF
V: TRBV9; CDR3: CASSVDLRETQYF
V: TRBV28; CDR3: CASRVYPGQGTDEQYF
V: TRBV28; CDR3: CASKVPQGANQPQHF
V: TRBV5-1; CDR3: CASSSSVSGNTIYF
V: TRBV27; CDR3: CASSLGQGPLYEQYF
V: TRBV9; CDR3: CASSVGGYPGELFF
V: TRBV9; CDR3: CASSVGTHTRVRPGDTQYF
V: TRBV7-8; CDR3: CASSTSGTSETQYF
V: TRBV29-1; CDR3: CSVTDRVETQYF
V: TRBV10-1; CDR3: CASSESPGNTEAFF
V: TRBV28; CDR3: CASRQSSGTGEEKLFF
V: TRBV6-4; CDR3: CASSGTGGNGELFF
V: TRBV7-2; CDR3: CASNVGAGQETQYF
V: TRBV5-1; CDR3: CASSFRSRTGSSYEQYF
V: TRBV25-1; CDR3: CASSDSQIRETQYF
V: TRBV6-5; CDR3: CASRPGTLNTEAFF
V: TRBV7-6; CDR3: CASSLEKLAVTQYF
V: TRBV5-1; CDR3: CASSSGTGETKLFF
V: TRBV28; CDR3: CASSLYRGRGYTF
V: TRBV21-1; CDR3: CASVPSYEQYF
V: TRBV19; CDR3: CASSIPPTKGSPYEQYF
V: TRBV5-1; CDR3: CASSFGLAGGPGNEQFF
V: TRBV7-3; CDR3: CASSLRLAGDKYF
V: TRBV30; CDR3: CAWSVQGGGEKLFF
V: TRBV6-1; CDR3: CASSKGWTSPDTQYF
V: TRBV4-3; CDR3: CASSQDFGQPQHF
V: TRBV5-4; CDR3: CASSLGGNAPTSGETQYF
V: TRBV6-5; CDR3: CASSPPWGIGLFF
V: TRBV4-3; CDR3: CASSQDPPVSHSGANVLTF
V: TRBV11-2; CDR3: CASSPLQGVLDTQYF
V: TRBV10-3; CDR3: CAISLAGGLGELFF
V: TRBV14; CDR3: CASSAGTGWWTDTQYF
V: TRBV6-5; CDR3: CASRGLAGGIHEQYF
V: TRBV19; CDR3: CASSLRRGYNEQFF
V: TRBV30; CDR3: CAGYLATNEKLFF
V: TRBV30; CDR3: CAWSQGFAGANVLTF
V: TRBV6-1; CDR3: CAIPILAGVPYEQYF
V: TRBV25-1; CDR3: CASSAPGTLPYEQYF
V: TRBV15; CDR3: CATSRDQPRELAAWYEQYF
V: TRBV5-1; CDR3: CASSEDRKNEKLFF
V: TRBV2; CDR3: CASSVGTVLANQPQHF
V: TRBV6-5; CDR3: CASSYSAGSYEQYF
V: TRBV15; CDR3: CATSFAGELFF
V: TRBV14; CDR3: CASSHGAWRGYNEQFF
V: TRBV7-9; CDR3: CASSSPHRGTNEQYF